This T cell receptor beta chain was captured by sequencing in a study of early T cells in non-severe SARS-CoV-2 infection listed by TCRdb under 2021. Describing the broader study: TCR sequencing used bulk RNA from unsorted whole blood, so alpha and beta chains could not be paired.

Receptor amplification or capture employed 5' RACE. This sample was sequenced with a NextSeq 500. Unique molecular identifiers were attached to individual cDNA molecules in the TCR library protocol so that sequencing error and PCR bias could be corrected. TCR alpha and beta chains were both sequenced, and the abundances of alpha and beta sequences in each sample were closely correlated with each other. Regarding the original processing steps: Decombinator V4 was used to annotate TCR sequences for V gene, J gene and CDR3. TCRs were defined as expanded if a significant change between any two time points was detected under a Poisson model with p below 0.0001. TCR abundances were normalised to the total number of TCRs sequenced per sample and expressed as counts per million. VDJdb, accessed 1 November 2021, was searched for CMV, EBV and SARS-CoV-2 annotated TCRs, with TCRs annotated for multiple antigens excluded. TCRdb applied fastp at Q25 and MiXCR to the public reads, then kept only in-frame beta chains. Every entry covers one CDR3 protein and lists the most common genes and DNA from its rows. The V and J calls here are based on TCRdb, not the publication. A total of tens of thousands of distinct CDR3 sequences appear in this sample, 13% of them only once. The ten largest account for about 4.7% of the sample.

This clonotype was found once. What antigen it recognizes has not been identified. There are no base qualities to consult, and no much larger clone falls within one base. A lone read is weak support. What the work shows at the level of the full study, not this receptor alone: Matching against VDJdb was skewed toward anti-spike CD8 responses, likely underestimated virus-specific expansions, and missed private and CD4 specificities.

A case-control design nested within a healthcare worker cohort in London, UK, was used, with weekly nasopharyngeal swab PCR tests and blood sampling performed. Healthcare workers were enrolled in the week of the UK lockdown, from 23 to 31 March 2020, and were followed every week for up to roughly 16 weeks. This TCR derives from an adult who was a healthcare worker with PCR-confirmed SARS-CoV-2 infection or an uninfected control (not recorded which). The material sequenced was whole blood.

The DNA sequence reads TGTGCCAGCAGCTTAGTAGCGGGGGGGCCTGGTGGAGAGCAGTACTTC. This gives the protein CASSLVAGGPGGEQYF. The chain links TRBV7-2 with TRBJ2-7, and TRBD2 matches 11 of the central bases. The germline V gene gives CDR1 as SGHTA and CDR2 as FQGNSA. The germline V end is reduced by 1 base and the J end by 7 bases; junction bases left unmatched: 9. The CDR3 runs 16 amino acids, cysteine and phenylalanine included. Only the CDR3 portion is preserved as DNA: 48 bases, with reading frame beginning at the first base.